This passage covers 27 T cell receptor beta chains from one sample sequenced in a study of patients and donors after allogeneic stem cell transplantation. MiXCR, run by TCRdb on the RT-PCR reads, gives a single entry per CDR3 protein. The sample consists of fewer than 250,000 distinct CDR3 sequences, 14% of them appearing once. Material for sequencing was blood, either unsorted or a sorted T cell fraction (not recorded which). The receptor source for this set is a human donor who was either an allogeneic HSCT recipient or a stem cell or donor lymphocyte infusion donor (not recorded which). It is not recorded whose cells these are; they may come from a transplant donor.

The J gene is TRBJ2-1, the V gene TRBV5-1; TRBD1 or TRBD2 may be the D gene (5 bases each). V was pared by 3 bases and J by 12 bases, with 13 bases between. Germline V gives CDR1 SGHRS, CDR2 YFSETQ. This CDR3 has 12 residues. The CDR3 sequence is CASSWDGPAQFF. As DNA, the CDR3 is TGCGCCAGCAGCTGGGACGGGCCCGCGCAGTTCTTC.

This clonotype was recorded many times. The V call is TRBV4-2, the J call TRBJ1-5; D gene ambiguous. The CDR3 covers 15 residues. The V gene lost 1 base and the J gene lost 5 bases, with 12 bases spanning the gap. CDR1 and CDR2 (germline): LGHNA, YNFKEQ. CDR3 sequence (DNA): TGTGCCAGCAGCCAAGTTGCACCGTCGGATCAGCCCCAGCATTTT. Translating it yields CASSQVAPSDQPQHF.

This clonotype was detected ten times or more. V and J are TRBV12-3 or TRBV12-4 and TRBJ1-4; 7 bases align to TRBD1. The CDR3 runs 13 residues. Trimming cost V 2 bases and J 7 bases; bases outside gene matches: 1. The chain's CDR3 is CASSLNRGEKLFF. The CDR3 region has the DNA TGTGCCAGCAGTTTAAACAGGGGTGAAAAACTGTTTTTT.

This clonotype was detected ten times or more. The J gene is TRBJ2-7, the V gene TRBV4-1; TRBD2 matches 8 bases. Germline CDR1 MGHRA, CDR2 YSYEKL. The CDR3 contains 15 residues. V lost 3 bases to trimming and J lost 4 bases; unmatched junction nucleotides: 8. CDR3 in DNA: TGCGCCAGCAGCCACCGACTTGGCGGGGGGTACGAGCAGTACTTC. This gives the protein CASSHRLGGGYEQYF.

This clonotype showed up many times. The rearrangement links TRBV10-3 to TRBJ1-2; D not certain. Trimming took off 7 bases at V and 0 bases at J, with 12 bases between the two ends. This CDR3 is 14 amino acids long. CDR1 and CDR2 (germline): ENHRY, SYGVKD. The CDR3 DNA reads TGTGCCATCACCTTCGACATGGCTAACTATGGCTACACCTTC. Its translation: CAITFDMANYGYTF.

This rearrangement joins TRBV5-1 to TRBJ2-5, with D maybe TRBD2 (7 bases). This CDR3 is 15 amino acids long. The V gene's germline CDR1 is SGHRS and CDR2 YFSETQ. The V end was cut by 0 bases, the J end by 0 bases, with 9 bases between. The CDR3 region has the DNA TGCGCCAGCAGCTTGGCGGGGGGCCACCAAGAGACCCAGTACTTC. Translation gives CASSLAGGHQETQYF.

This rearrangement joins TRBV19 to TRBJ2-4; no definite D call. Trimming took 7 bases from V and 7 from J, leaving 8 bases between them. Per the germline V gene, CDR1 is LNHDA and CDR2 is SQIVND (reference sequence). This CDR3 spans 11 amino acids. CDR3 residues: CASTIGNIQYF. The CDR3 DNA reads as TGTGCCAGTACTATCGGGAACATTCAGTACTTC.

This clonotype was observed a few times. The chain uses TRBV7-2 and TRBJ1-2; D perhaps matches TRBD1 (5 bases). Trimming left V 5 bases short and J 6 bases short, with 16 bases between. Germline CDR1 reads SGHTA; CDR2 reads FQGNSA. This CDR3 region has 14 residues. CDR3 amino acids: CASSPYQGTNGYTF. The CDR3 nucleotides read TGTGCCAGCAGCCCCTATCAGGGAACGAATGGCTACACCTTC.

This chain uses TRBV19 with TRBJ2-1, with unresolved D. The CDR3 spans 14 residues. The germline V and J ends were trimmed by 3 bases and 3 bases, with 9 bases remaining between them. Looked up from germline, CDR1 is LNHDA and CDR2 is SQIVND (reference sequence). This chain's CDR3 is CASSMSRSYNEQFF. Written as DNA, the CDR3 is TGTGCCAGTAGTATGAGCAGGAGCTACAATGAGCAGTTCTTC.

The DNA for the CDR3 is TGTGCCAGCAGCCAAGCCGATGATTTAGGGTACGCACTTAACACCGGGGAGCTGTTTTTT. This translates into CASSQADDLGYALNTGELFF. The gene calls are TRBV3-1 and TRBJ2-2; D uncertain. The CDR3 has 20 amino acids. Germline-derived CDR1 and CDR2 are LGHDT and YNNKEL (reference sequence). V lost 1 base to trimming and J lost 2 bases, with 23 bases between them.

This clonotype was counted between two and nine times. This chain links TRBV30 with TRBJ2-5; a weak D match, TRBD2 (6 bases). Germline lookup yields CDR1 GTSNPN and CDR2 SVGIG (reference sequence). V was shortened by 4 bases and J by 7 bases, with 13 bases between the two germline ends. This CDR3 comprises 12 residues. The CDR3 sequence: CAWTGIGGTQYF. The CDR3 region has the DNA TGTGCCTGGACCGGGATCGGGGGGACCCAGTACTTC.

This clonotype has only a few counts. CDR3 in DNA: TGCAGTGCCCGCCCGTTGATCGACGGAACTAATGAAAAACTGTTTTTT. Translated, it gives CSARPLIDGTNEKLFF. V gene TRBV20-1 combines with J gene TRBJ1-4; D not certain. The CDR3 is made up of 16 amino acids. CDR1 DFQATT and CDR2 SNEGSKA come from the germline V gene (reference sequence). Between the trimmed V and J ends, which lost 6 bases and 1 base, there was a span of 18 bases.

The chain combines TRBV23-1 with TRBJ2-5; D gene unclear. TRBV23-1 is treated as an ORF (open reading frame) with a function not yet certain. The CDR3 extends over 13 amino acids. V dropped 2 bases and J dropped 5 bases, with 9 bases sitting between them. The CDR3 here is CASSQPNLETQYF. In DNA, the CDR3 is TGCGCCAGCAGTCAACCGAACCTGGAGACCCAGTACTTC.

A few counts support this clonotype. The chain is built from TRBV6-5 and TRBJ1-5, with a weak D call TRBD1 (6 bases). The CDR3 runs 12 residues. CDR1 MNHEY and CDR2 SVGAGI come from the germline V gene. V lost 6 bases and J 7 bases, leaving 10 bases between the germline ends. The CDR3 sequence is CASRTGWQPQHF. CDR3 sequence (DNA): TGTGCCAGCAGAACAGGGTGGCAGCCCCAGCATTTT.

This clonotype was seen only a few times. The V call is TRBV5-8, the J call TRBJ1-2; 7 nucleotides match TRBD1. V shed 3 bases, J shed 1 base, and the junction held 6 bases outside the gene matches. The CDR3 spans 15 residues. Germline loops: CDR1 SGHTS, CDR2 YDEGEE. This CDR3 is CASSSNRGLNYGYTF. In nucleotides, the CDR3 is TGTGCCAGCAGCTCTAACAGGGGCCTTAACTATGGCTACACCTTC.

This clonotype has at least ten counts. V and J are TRBV5-6 and TRBJ2-3, with TRBD2 matching over 10 bases. Germline CDR1 is SGHDT and CDR2 is YYEEEE. The CDR3 loop spans 16 amino acids. V lost 4 bases and J lost 2; bases outside the gene matches: 7. The CDR3 loop reads CASSLTGTSATDTQYF. In DNA form, the CDR3 reads TGTGCCAGCAGCCTAACCGGGACTAGCGCCACAGATACGCAGTATTTT.

This clonotype was seen a handful of times. The rearrangement links TRBV6-1 to TRBJ1-5; D gene unclear. The CDR3 is 14 amino acids. Trimming stripped 7 bases from V and 0 bases from J, with 10 bases between. Germline lookup yields CDR1 MNHNS and CDR2 SASEGT. The CDR3 here is CASTGVDSNQPQHF. The CDR3 DNA is TGTGCCAGCACGGGAGTTGATAGCAATCAGCCCCAGCATTTT.

This clonotype has only a few counts. V and J are TRBV7-3 and TRBJ2-2; weak D call: TRBD1 (6 bases). V was clipped by 6 bases and J by 6 bases, with 14 bases between them. The CDR3 is 14 residues long. Germline V gene data show CDR1 as SGHTA and CDR2 as FQGTGA. CDR3 nucleotides: TGTGCCAGCAGTGTAAATGGGGGCTCCGGGGAGCTGTTTTTT. It translates to CASSVNGGSGELFF.

This clonotype was seen only a few times. The V gene is TRBV24-1, the J gene TRBJ2-3; TRBD2 is a possible D gene (7 bases). Germline V CDR1 and CDR2: KGHDR, SFDVKD. The V gene lost 8 bases and the J gene lost 5 bases, with 16 bases spanning the gap. The CDR3 contains 14 residues. CDR3 loop: CATKGEGPGDTQYF. The CDR3 DNA sequence: TGTGCCACCAAGGGGGAGGGCCCCGGAGATACGCAGTATTTT.

J is TRBJ2-5 and V is TRBV12-3 or TRBV12-4; D remains ambiguous. Trimming removed 4 bases from V and 2 bases from J, with 8 bases in between. The length of the CDR3 is 13 residues. Here the CDR3 DNA reads TGTGCCAGCAGTTCAAACATGCAAGAGACCCAGTACTTC. Protein sequence: CASSSNMQETQYF.

Many counts were recorded for this clonotype. The chain is built from TRBV5-1 and TRBJ2-1; possibly TRBD2 for D (5 bases). The CDR3 is 13 residues long. V was pared by 0 bases and J by 9 bases, with 10 bases between. In germline, CDR1 is SGHRS, CDR2 YFSETQ. The CDR3 DNA reads TGCGCCAGCAGCTTGGCTAGCAGTATTGAGCAGTTCTTC. This codes for CASSLASSIEQFF.

In this sample, this clonotype turned up many times. The chain is built from TRBV11-2 and TRBJ2-3, with D unresolved. The V end lost 3 bases, the J end lost 2 bases, and 9 bases lay between the germline ends. Germline V lookup: CDR1 SGHAT, CDR2 FQNNGV. CDR3 length: 14 residues. For the CDR3, the DNA is TGTGCCAGCAGCTTTGGCAGACTCACAGATACGCAGTATTTT. It translates to CASSFGRLTDTQYF.

The table lists this clonotype with many counts. The gene calls are TRBV5-1 and TRBJ2-2; the D is unclear. V was shortened by 2 bases and J by 7 bases, with 3 bases between the two germline ends. The CDR3 is 11 amino acids. The germline V gene has CDR1 SGHRS and CDR2 YFSETQ. Here the CDR3 DNA reads TGCGCCAGCAGCTTTGGCGGGGAGCTGTTTTTT. Amino acids: CASSFGGELFF.

The sample holds many counts of this clonotype. This chain links TRBV20-1 with TRBJ2-2; no reliable D call. This CDR3 spans 12 amino acids. With 1 base removed from V and 5 bases from J, the gap between germline ends came to 5 bases. Germline V gives CDR1 DFQATT, CDR2 SNEGSKA (reference sequence). For the CDR3, the DNA is TGCAGTGCTAGAGTTGGTACCGGGGAGCTGTTTTTT. Its protein is CSARVGTGELFF.

The chain carries TRBV6-1 and TRBJ1-2; no reliable D call. V gave up 4 bases and J gave up 8 bases, with 14 bases separating them. Germline CDR1 and CDR2: MNHNS and SASEGT. The CDR3 is 13 amino acids. CDR3 DNA: TGTGCCAGCAGTGCCTCGGGTCTTCTCGGCTACACCTTC. Translated: CASSASGLLGYTF.

This clonotype was recorded at least ten times. V usage is TRBV5-6 and J usage is TRBJ1-6; no firm D call. The CDR3 is made up of 15 amino acids. Germline loops: CDR1 SGHDT, CDR2 YYEEEE. The V and J ends lost 3 bases and 7 bases respectively, with 14 bases between them. This CDR3 is CASSYRFTQNSPLHF. Here the CDR3 DNA reads TGTGCCAGCAGCTACCGTTTCACTCAGAATTCACCCCTCCACTTT.

This clonotype came up a few times. The V gene is TRBV4-2, the J gene TRBJ2-7; perhaps TRBD2 as D (5 bases). The CDR3 has 14 amino acids. Per the germline V gene, CDR1 is LGHNA and CDR2 is YNFKEQ. V lost 4 bases to trimming and J lost 4 bases, with 14 bases between them. This CDR3 reads CASSLRTGLYEQYF. CDR3 in DNA: TGTGCCAGCAGCCTGCGAACGGGGTTATACGAGCAGTACTTC.